Each of the 26 T cell receptor beta chains below was sequenced from the same sample in a study of blood T cell repertoires in COVID-19. Here immunoSEQ multiplex PCR was the method, and the copy in TCRdb shows in-frame clones only, minus some. The data show about 72,000 clones, around 76% seen once. Sequencing was performed on peripheral blood. These receptors originate from a human donor in a cohort sampled during active COVID-19.

V usage is TRBV7-9 and J usage is TRBJ1-1, with D possibly matching TRBD1 (5 bases). CDR3 length equals 13 residues. The V gene lost 2 bases and the J gene lost 4 bases, with 8 bases spanning the gap. CDR1 and CDR2 (germline): SEHNR, FQNEAQ (reference sequence). CDR3 amino acids: CASSLWGGTEAFF. CDR3 bases: TGTGCCAGCAGCTTATGGGGGGGCACTGAAGCTTTCTTT.

As DNA, the CDR3 is TGTGCCAGCAGGAGGACAGGGGAAACAAACGCTTTCTTT. Its protein product is CASRRTGETNAFF. This chain uses TRBV2 with TRBJ1-1; TRBD1 agrees at 9 bases. V lost 6 bases to trimming and J lost 11 bases; unmatched junction nucleotides: 10. Germline V CDR1 and CDR2: SNHLY, FYNNEI. The CDR3 contains 13 residues.

The J gene is TRBJ2-7, the V gene TRBV18, with TRBD1 identical over 7 bases. The CDR3 consists of 14 residues. The germline gives CDR1 KGHSH, CDR2 LQKENI. V shed 3 bases and J 2 bases; nucleotides not matched to a gene: 4. In nucleotides, the CDR3 is TGTGCCAGCTCACCTGACAGGGATACCTACGAGCAGTACTTC. It translates to CASSPDRDTYEQYF.

The V call is TRBV5-1, the J call TRBJ2-5, with D perhaps matching TRBD2 (6 bases). Trimming shortened V by 3 bases and J by 5 bases, and 14 bases separated the two germline ends. Germline lookup yields CDR1 SGHRS and CDR2 YFSETQ. The CDR3 sequence is 14 residues long. The CDR3 DNA reads TGCGCCAGCAGCTGGGGAACCCGGGAGGAGACCCAGTACTTC. Encoded protein: CASSWGTREETQYF.

This chain links TRBV30 with TRBJ1-6, with D perhaps TRBD1 (6 bases). The germline gives CDR1 GTSNPN, CDR2 SVGIG (reference sequence). The CDR3 runs to 14 residues. V dropped 1 base and J dropped 9 bases, with 13 bases sitting between them. DNA of the CDR3: TGTGCCTGGAGTGGTAACCCAGGGGCTTCACCCCTCCACTTT. Translated, it gives CAWSGNPGASPLHF.

The chain recombines TRBV7-8 with TRBJ2-7; TRBD2 might be the D (5 bases). Deletions cut 1 base from V and 2 bases from J, with 18 bases between. This CDR3 spans 17 amino acids. Per germline, CDR1 SGHVS and CDR2 FQNEAQ. This chain's CDR3 is CASSLGAVLEGAYEQYF. The CDR3 DNA reads as TGTGCCAGCAGCTTAGGTGCAGTCCTTGAGGGCGCCTACGAGCAGTACTTC.

The chain joins TRBV19 to TRBJ1-3, with 10 bases that match TRBD1. Germline lookup yields CDR1 LNHDA and CDR2 SQIVND (reference sequence). This CDR3 comprises 12 residues. J was trimmed by 7 bases and V by 9 bases; bases with no gene match: 3. CDR3 in amino acids: CASGQGGNTIYF. The CDR3 DNA follows: TGTGCCAGCGGACAGGGGGGTAACACCATATATTTT.

The chain uses TRBV29-1 and TRBJ2-2; D is uncertain. This CDR3 is built from 14 residues. Deletions cut 4 bases from V and 0 bases from J, with 9 bases between. The germline V gene encodes CDR1 SQVTM and CDR2 ANQGSEA. CDR3 protein: CSVVYNANTGELFF. In DNA form, the CDR3 reads TGCAGCGTTGTCTATAACGCGAACACCGGGGAGCTGTTTTTT.

In this sample, this clone turned up once. This sequence joins TRBV6-6 and TRBJ2-7; 13 bases line up with TRBD2. Losses at the gene ends were 5 bases for V and 6 bases for J; bases not matched to a gene: 7. The germline gives CDR1 MNHNY, CDR2 SVGAGI (reference sequence). This CDR3 is built from 15 residues. The CDR3, as DNA: TGTGCCAGCAGTCCGCTACTAGCGGGGGGGCCCGAGCAGTACTTC. It encodes CASSPLLAGGPEQYF.

This chain joins TRBV12-3 or TRBV12-4 and TRBJ2-5, with D maybe TRBD2 (6 bases). This CDR3 has 12 residues. V gave up 7 bases and J gave up 9 bases, with 15 bases separating them. CDR3 bases: TGTGCCAGCACCCAGGCCGGGAGTTCCCAGTACTTC. Translation: CASTQAGSSQYF.

The chain carries TRBV11-2 and TRBJ1-2; a weak D match, TRBD1 (5 bases). The germline V gene encodes CDR1 SGHAT and CDR2 FQNNGV. The CDR3 sequence is 15 residues long. The ends were cut back, 3 bases at V and 0 bases at J, with 11 bases in the middle. CDR3 loop: CASSFGGVANYGYTF. CDR3 sequence (DNA): TGTGCCAGCAGCTTCGGGGGGGTGGCTAACTATGGCTACACCTTC.

This chain joins TRBV7-2 and TRBJ1-6; D is undetermined. The CDR3 runs 13 residues. Trimming took off 1 base at V and 14 bases at J, with 12 bases between the two ends. Germline CDR1 SGHTA, CDR2 FQGNSA. The CDR3 region has the DNA TGTGCCAGCAGCTTAGAGACCGGGAGGACCCTCCACTTT. Amino acids: CASSLETGRTLHF.

This clone was observed once. The chain has TRBV12-3 or TRBV12-4 and TRBJ1-2; D possibly corresponds to TRBD1 (5 bases). Trimming shortened V by 6 bases and J by 8 bases, and 13 bases separated the two germline ends. The CDR3 spans 12 residues. CDR3 bases: TGTGCCAGCAGCTCCCCGGAGGGGGGCTACACCTTC. It codes for CASSSPEGGYTF.

The chain recombines TRBV2 with TRBJ1-5; the match to TRBD1 covers 9 bases. V shed 7 bases, J shed 5 bases, and the junction held 3 bases outside the gene matches. The CDR3 length is 13 residues. Germline V gene lookup returns CDR1 SNHLY and CDR2 FYNNEI. In nucleotides, the CDR3 is TGTGCCAGCACCACAGGGGGCTATCAGCCCCAGCATTTT. The encoded protein is CASTTGGYQPQHF.

CDR3 loop: CASSSRGVAYEQYF. The CDR3 DNA is TGCGCCAGCAGCTCCCGGGGTGTTGCCTACGAGCAGTACTTC. The J gene is TRBJ2-7, the V gene TRBV5-1; D might be TRBD2 (5 bases). Germline V gives CDR1 SGHRS, CDR2 YFSETQ. The CDR3 is 14 amino acids. Trimming pared 3 bases from V and 2 bases from J, leaving 12 bases between.

The J gene is TRBJ2-3, the V gene TRBV6-5, with D maybe TRBD2 (6 bases). Trimming left V 6 bases short and J 1 base short, with 14 bases between. The CDR3 runs to 15 residues. The germline V gene has CDR1 MNHEY and CDR2 SVGAGI. The CDR3 loop reads CASSIRRGGTDTQYF. The CDR3 DNA sequence: TGTGCCAGCAGCATCCGCCGCGGGGGCACAGATACGCAGTATTTT.

This sequence joins TRBV3-1 (or the pseudogene TRBV3-2) and TRBJ2-7; weak D call: TRBD2 (6 bases). This CDR3 spans 14 amino acids. Trimming stripped 5 bases from V and 3 bases from J, with 14 bases between. Germline V gene data show CDR1 as LGHDT and CDR2 as YNNKEL (reference sequence). The DNA for the CDR3 is TGTGCCAGCAGCTTAACCGGGAGCGGCTACGAGCAGTACTTC. This codes for CASSLTGSGYEQYF.

The chain has TRBV29-1 and TRBJ2-1, with 9 bases fitting TRBD1. J lost 8 bases, V lost 4 bases, and 12 bases had no gene match. Germline CDR1 reads SQVTM; CDR2 reads ANQGSEA. The CDR3 consists of 15 residues. The CDR3 DNA reads TGCAGCGTTGTAAAACAGGGGGCTCCTATGGATGAGCAGTTCTTC. Translating it yields CSVVKQGAPMDEQFF.

This rearrangement joins TRBV5-8 to TRBJ2-7; D possibly corresponds to TRBD2 (6 bases). CDR1 is SGHTS, CDR2 YDEGEE, per germline. Trimming stripped 4 bases from V and 5 bases from J, with 16 bases between. The CDR3 sequence is 14 residues long. This chain's CDR3 is CASSDPRGSNEQYF. CDR3 DNA sequence: TGTGCCAGCAGCGATCCCCGGGGGTCTAACGAGCAGTACTTC.

The chain carries TRBV6-5 and TRBJ1-6; D possibly corresponds to TRBD1 (6 bases). There are 13 residues in the CDR3. Germline V gives CDR1 MNHEY, CDR2 SVGAGI. Deletions cut 10 bases from V and 6 bases from J, with 13 bases between. The CDR3 region is CAMAQGFNSPLHF. The CDR3 DNA reads TGTGCCATGGCGCAGGGGTTTAATTCACCCCTCCACTTT.

J is TRBJ2-7 and V is TRBV19; 8 nucleotides match TRBD1. This CDR3 spans 14 amino acids. The germline CDR1 and CDR2 sequences are LNHDA and SQIVND (reference sequence). The ends lost 1 base at V and 2 bases at J; junction bases unmatched: 1. The CDR3 spells CASSIGRGPYEQYF. The CDR3 DNA follows: TGTGCCAGTAGTATAGGCAGGGGGCCCTACGAGCAGTACTTC.

J is TRBJ2-6 and V is TRBV5-6; unclear D gene. Germline values: CDR1 SGHDT, CDR2 YYEEEE. The V end was cut by 1 base, the J end by 0 bases, with 5 bases between. The CDR3 has 15 residues. The CDR3 sequence: CASSLTGSGANVLTF. The CDR3 nucleotides read TGTGCCAGCAGCTTGACTGGCTCTGGGGCCAACGTCCTGACTTTC. Combining the CDR3 with reference TRBV5-6 and TRBJ2-6 gives the whole variable domain DAGVTQSPTHLIKTRGQQVTLRCSPKSGHDTVSWYQQALGQGPQFIFQYYEEEERQRGNFPDRFSGHQFPNYSSELNVNALLLGDSALYLCASSLTGSGANVLTFGAGSRLTVL.

The chain joins TRBV5-1 to TRBJ1-6, with D tentatively TRBD1 (5 bases). V lost 0 bases, J lost 7 bases, and 17 bases lay in between. Per the germline V gene, CDR1 is SGHRS and CDR2 is YFSETQ. This CDR3 spans 17 amino acids. The CDR3 DNA reads as TGCGCCAGCAGCTTGGATATTGGGGGGTCGGGAAATTCACCCCTCCACTTT. Its translation is CASSLDIGGSGNSPLHF.

This CDR3 is CASSLEQGAGETQYF. The DNA of the CDR3 is TGCGCCAGCAGCTTGGAACAGGGGGCGGGAGAGACCCAGTACTTC. This chain connects TRBV5-1 to TRBJ2-5, with TRBD1 matching over 9 bases. The ends lost 0 bases at V and 4 bases at J; junction bases unmatched: 4. Per the germline V gene, CDR1 is SGHRS and CDR2 is YFSETQ. The CDR3 contains 15 residues.

The chain uses TRBV30 and TRBJ2-3, with D hard to call. V shed 1 base and J shed 2 bases, with 7 bases lying between them. The CDR3 runs to 13 residues. CDR1 and CDR2 (germline): GTSNPN, SVGIG (reference sequence). CDR3 sequence reads: CAWSGANTDTQYF. For the CDR3, the DNA is TGTGCCTGGAGTGGGGCTAACACAGATACGCAGTATTTT.

The rearrangement uses TRBV7-6 and TRBJ1-1; D unclear. CDR3 size: 14 residues. Trimming pared 3 bases from V and 2 bases from J, leaving 10 bases between. Germline V gene data show CDR1 as SGHVS and CDR2 as FNYEAQ. This CDR3 is CASSLEPGNTEAFF. CDR3 nucleotide sequence: TGTGCCAGCAGCTTGGAACCAGGAAACACTGAAGCTTTCTTT.